Following are 25 T cell receptor beta chains from one sample sequenced in a study of CD8+CD57+ T cells in acquired aplastic anemia. Sequencing was done on patients that had shown CD8+CD57+ cell expansion by flow cytometry. Profiling that covered TCR beta VDJ and CDR3 relied on genomic DNA as its template. Each CDR3 protein is one row after TCRdb ran MiXCR on the reads. The data contain 150,000 or so distinct CDR3 sequences, around half of them seen just once; the ten biggest clones take up about 1%. Sequencing was performed on sorted CD4+, CD8+, or CD8+CD57+ T cells (not recorded which) from PBMCs. These TCRs come from a human donor with aplastic anemia.

V usage is TRBV19 and J usage is TRBJ1-6; no definite D call. V gave up 3 bases and J gave up 9 bases, with 15 bases separating them. Per the germline V gene, CDR1 is LNHDA and CDR2 is SQIVND (reference sequence). The CDR3 has 15 amino acids. The CDR3 region is CASSMGKTEGSPLHF. CDR3 DNA: TGTGCCAGTAGTATGGGTAAAACGGAGGGTTCACCCCTCCACTTT. The variable domain in full, with the rest retrieved from reference TRBV19 and TRBJ1-6, is DGGITQSPKYLFRKEGQNVTLSCEQNLNHDAMYWYRQDPGQGLRLIYYSQIVNDFQKGDIAEGYSVSREKKESFPLTVTSAQKNPTAFYLCASSMGKTEGSPLHFGNGTRLTVT.

The chain carries TRBV20-1 and TRBJ1-5, with D unresolved. From germline, CDR1 is DFQATT and CDR2 SNEGSKA (reference sequence). V was pared by 0 bases and J by 7 bases, with 13 bases between. The CDR3 totals 14 residues. The CDR3 DNA sequence: TGCAGTGCTAGAGAGGTGGCCGCGGGCCAGCCCCAGCATTTT. Its translation: CSAREVAAGQPQHF.

This clonotype was detected ten times or more. V and J are TRBV5-1 and TRBJ2-7, with D possibly matching TRBD1 (5 bases). The germline V gene encodes CDR1 SGHRS and CDR2 YFSETQ. Between the trimmed V and J ends, which lost 0 bases and 6 bases, there was a span of 13 bases. This CDR3 spans 14 amino acids. The CDR3 is CASSLVSGPSEQYF. The CDR3 coding sequence is TGCGCCAGCAGCTTGGTCTCAGGGCCCAGCGAGCAGTACTTC.

As to this clonotype: A read error may be the cause here, since a much bigger clone is one base away. V is TRBV5-6 and J is TRBJ2-6, with D perhaps TRBD1 (6 bases). V was pared by 1 base and J by 5 bases, with 19 bases between. The germline V gene encodes CDR1 SGHDT and CDR2 YYEEEE. The CDR3 length is 18 residues. The CDR3: CASSLRRSRDTRANVLTF. The DNA for the CDR3 is TGTGCCAGCAGCTTGCGCAGGTCCCGGGACACTAGGGCCAACGTCCTGACTTTC. Combining the CDR3 with reference TRBV5-6 and TRBJ2-6 gives the whole variable domain DAGVTQSPTHLIKTRGQQVTLRCSPKSGHDTVSWYQQALGQGPQFIFQYYEEEERQRGNFPDRFSGHQFPNYSSELNVNALLLGDSALYLCASSLRRSRDTRANVLTFGAGSRLTVL.

There are a few counts of this clonotype. This chain uses TRBV24-1 with TRBJ2-1; TRBD1 matches 12 bases. V was clipped by 10 bases and J by 6 bases; unmatched bases: 6. This CDR3 has 14 amino acids. CDR1 and CDR2 from the germline V gene are KGHDR and SFDVKD. The CDR3, as DNA: TGTGCCACAAGGGACAGGGGGCAACTCAATGAGCAGTTCTTC. As protein: CATRDRGQLNEQFF.

Ten or more counts support this clonotype. The chain links TRBV12-3 or TRBV12-4 to TRBJ2-3, with 8 bases identical to TRBD2. V lost 4 bases, J lost 4 bases, and 4 bases stayed unmatched. This CDR3 region has 14 residues. The CDR3 is CASSSPGLADTQYF. In DNA, the CDR3 is TGTGCCAGCAGTTCCCCGGGACTAGCAGATACGCAGTATTTT.

The chain couples TRBV28 to TRBJ2-7; D remains unclear. V lost 4 bases to trimming and J lost 11 bases, with 15 bases between them. This CDR3 has 12 residues. CDR1 is MDHEN and CDR2 is SYDVKM in the germline V gene. The CDR3 sequence is CASSSPRSWEYF. The CDR3 DNA reads TGTGCCAGCAGTTCACCGAGGTCATGGGAGTACTTC. Variable domain in full (rest from reference TRBV28 and TRBJ2-7): DVKVTQSSRYLVKRTGEKVFLECVQDMDHENMFWYRQDPGLGLRLIYFSYDVKMKEKGDIPEGYSVSREKKERFSLILESASTNQTSMYLCASSSPRSWEYFGPGTRLTVT.

V is TRBV19 and J is TRBJ1-2; D unresolved. Germline-derived CDR1 and CDR2 are LNHDA and SQIVND (reference sequence). The length of the CDR3 is 13 residues. With 9 bases removed from V and 0 bases from J, the gap between germline ends came to 11 bases. The CDR3 DNA reads TGTGCCAGCCGGTTAGCTACTAACTATGGCTACACCTTC. Translated, it gives CASRLATNYGYTF. The whole variable domain, remainder taken from reference TRBV19 and TRBJ1-2, is DGGITQSPKYLFRKEGQNVTLSCEQNLNHDAMYWYRQDPGQGLRLIYYSQIVNDFQKGDIAEGYSVSREKKESFPLTVTSAQKNPTAFYLCASRLATNYGYTFGSGTRLTVV.

Ten or more counts support this clonotype. This chain joins TRBV2 and TRBJ2-2; D possibly corresponds to TRBD2 (6 bases). There are 14 residues in the CDR3. V was trimmed by 7 bases and J by 5 bases, leaving 14 bases between them. The V gene's germline CDR1 is SNHLY and CDR2 FYNNEI. The CDR3 here is CASNEAGRTGELFF. The CDR3 DNA is TGTGCCAGCAACGAGGCGGGGAGGACCGGGGAGCTGTTTTTT.

This clonotype occurred once. The chain couples TRBV2 to TRBJ2-7, with D maybe TRBD1 (5 bases). The CDR3 is 11 residues long. Germline V gene lookup returns CDR1 SNHLY and CDR2 FYNNEI. Trimming took 10 bases from V and 2 from J, leaving 9 bases between them. The CDR3 here is CATRQTYEQYF. The CDR3 region has the DNA TGTGCCACAAGACAGACCTACGAGCAGTACTTC.

The chain has TRBV18 and TRBJ2-7; 12 positions match TRBD2. The CDR3 is 17 residues long. Trimming took 6 bases from V and 5 from J; bases not matched to a gene: 14. Germline V gene data show CDR1 as KGHSH and CDR2 as LQKENI. The DNA of the CDR3 is TGTGCCAGCTCCCTCGGACTAGCGGGGACTAAGTGGGACGAGCAGTACTTC. It encodes CASSLGLAGTKWDEQYF.

This clonotype has a handful of counts. The chain has TRBV29-1 and TRBJ1-2; tentative D call: TRBD1 (6 bases). The CDR3 is 15 amino acids. Germline values: CDR1 SQVTM, CDR2 ANQGSEA. V was clipped by 2 bases and J by 4 bases, with 17 bases between them. In DNA, the CDR3 is TGCAGCGTTGAAAGTTCAGGGGCAGATGGCTATGGCTACACCTTC. As protein: CSVESSGADGYGYTF.

This clonotype occurred many times. V gene TRBV12-3 or TRBV12-4 combines with J gene TRBJ2-7; D could derive from TRBD1 or TRBD2 (5 bases each). Deletions cut 6 bases from V and 9 bases from J, with 18 bases between. The CDR3 loop spans 13 amino acids. The DNA for the CDR3 is TGTGCCAGCAGACACCCCCGGGACCAGGTGCAGTACTTC. Translation gives CASRHPRDQVQYF.

The V and J genes are TRBV25-1 and TRBJ1-2, with 11 bases fitting TRBD1. This CDR3 has 11 residues. Germline V gene data show CDR1 as MGHDK and CDR2 as SYGVNS. V was pared by 9 bases and J by 8 bases, with 2 bases of the junction left unmatched. The CDR3 is CASRTGGGYTF. CDR3 nucleotide sequence: TGTGCCAGTAGGACAGGGGGCGGCTACACCTTC.

The rearrangement uses TRBV20-1 and TRBJ2-1; perhaps TRBD2 as D (6 bases). The CDR3 has 14 amino acids. V was trimmed by 8 bases and J by 4 bases, leaving 18 bases between them. Germline V gene sequence: CDR1 DFQATT, CDR2 SNEGSKA (reference sequence). Here the CDR3 DNA reads TGCAGTCCGACCGGGGGAAGGCAGTACAATGAGCAGTTCTTC. This encodes CSPTGGRQYNEQFF.

The gene calls are TRBV27 and TRBJ2-7, with 13 bases fitting TRBD2. CDR1 is MNHEY and CDR2 is SMNVEV in the germline V gene (reference sequence). This CDR3 comprises 16 residues. The V gene end was trimmed by 2 bases and the J gene end by 7 bases; junction bases not matched to a gene: 8. The CDR3 DNA reads TGTGCCAGCAGTTTACCGGGACTAGCGGGGTGGGGTGAGCAGTACTTC. The encoded protein is CASSLPGLAGWGEQYF.

This clonotype was detected only once. This rearrangement joins TRBV7-9 to TRBJ1-1; no clear D gene. Germline values: CDR1 SEHNR, CDR2 FQNEAQ (reference sequence). The V end was cut by 5 bases, the J end by 7 bases, with 11 bases between. This CDR3 contains 12 residues. CDR3 in DNA: TGTGCCAGCAGCCAACGACGGGATGAAGCTTTCTTT. The encoded protein is CASSQRRDEAFF.

This chain links TRBV2 with TRBJ2-3; 8 bases agree with TRBD1. Per the germline V gene, CDR1 is SNHLY and CDR2 is FYNNEI. The CDR3 covers 13 residues. The trim removed 9 bases at V and 8 bases at J, leaving 10 bases unmatched. CDR3 in amino acids: CASRTGRQGTQYF. CDR3 in DNA: TGTGCCAGTAGGACAGGGAGACAAGGTACGCAGTATTTT.

V gene TRBV15 combines with J gene TRBJ2-3, with TRBD1 matching over 9 bases. Germline CDR1 LNHNV, CDR2 YYDKDF (reference sequence). With 3 bases clipped from V and 5 bases from J, the junction kept 9 bases outside the gene matches. This CDR3 spans 16 amino acids. The CDR3, as DNA: TGTGCCACCAGCAGGTTTACGGGACAGGGAGGAGATACGCAGTATTTT. It specifies CATSRFTGQGGDTQYF.

This clonotype was picked up many times. The chain employs TRBV24-1 and TRBJ2-1, with TRBD2 matching 11 bases. CDR1 and CDR2 from the germline V gene are KGHDR and SFDVKD. This CDR3 is built from 19 residues. The J segment lost 0 bases and the V segment lost 3 bases, leaving 9 bases of the junction unmatched. This CDR3 is CATSDPTSGGMSSYNEQFF. In DNA form, the CDR3 reads TGTGCCACCAGTGATCCAACTAGCGGGGGTATGAGCTCCTACAATGAGCAGTTCTTC.

This clonotype was seen at least ten times. This rearrangement joins TRBV5-4 to TRBJ1-2; D remains ambiguous. V was pared by 7 bases and J by 4 bases, with 14 bases between. The CDR3 length is 13 residues. Germline V gene data show CDR1 as SGHNT and CDR2 as YYREEE (reference sequence). CDR3 bases: TGTGCCAGCGAAGTTGCAGGCTCCTATGGCTACACCTTC. Amino acids: CASEVAGSYGYTF.

A remark on this clonotype: A read error may account for a junction end that differs from germline. This sequence joins TRBV2 and TRBJ2-1, with D hard to call. Looked up from germline, CDR1 is SNHLY and CDR2 is FYNNEI. The CDR3 contains 13 residues. The CDR3 region has the DNA TGTGCCAGCAGTCAAGCAGGAGTCTATGAGCAGTTCTTC. It yields the protein CASSQAGVYEQFF.

The rearrangement uses TRBV14 and TRBJ1-3; D gene uncertain. This CDR3 region has 12 residues. Between the trimmed V and J ends, which lost 3 bases and 4 bases, there was a span of 4 bases. Germline V gene sequence: CDR1 SGHDN, CDR2 FVKESK. The DNA for the CDR3 is TGTGCCAGCAGCCAGTTAGGAAACACCATATATTTT. It codes for CASSQLGNTIYF.

This clonotype was counted ten times or more. The rearrangement joins TRBV20-1 to TRBJ2-1; 9 nucleotides agree with TRBD2. V was pared by 3 bases and J by 4 bases, with 7 bases of the junction left unmatched. The CDR3 runs 15 residues. CDR1 DFQATT and CDR2 SNEGSKA come from the germline V gene (reference sequence). The CDR3 loop is CSARPLAGTYNEQFF. The DNA for the CDR3 is TGCAGTGCTAGGCCTCTAGCGGGGACGTACAATGAGCAGTTCTTC.

As concerns this clonotype: Possible read error: a much larger clone is one base away. Lacking the conserved final phenylalanine or tryptophan, this CDR3 likely reflects a read error. The rearrangement links TRBV12-3 or TRBV12-4 to TRBJ1-1; the D is unclear. V was shortened by 3 bases and J by 11 bases, with 10 bases between the two germline ends. The CDR3 is 11 amino acids. CDR3 in DNA: TGTGCCAGCAGTTTCCCGGGTCGGGCTTTCTCT. Protein: CASSFPGRAFS.